This is a list of T cell receptor beta chains from one sample in a study of blood T cell repertoires in COVID-19. The method was immunoSEQ multiplex PCR; TCRdb's version includes in-frame clones alone and lacks a portion of them. The table lists approximately 52,000 clones, 75% to 90% of them singletons, with over 4% in the top ten. Sequenced: peripheral blood. All receptors derive from a man between 60 and 70 years old with active COVID-19. CDR3s include the opening cysteine and the closing phenylalanine or tryptophan. A D gene is named only where the DNA matches it firmly. Some rows have no size entry. The others give once, few or many, or a class for an expanded clone.

J: TRBJ2-1; V: TRBV18; D: TRBD1; size: NA; CDR3: CASHHQPLGQGGNEQFF; DNA: TGTGCCAGCCACCACCAACCTCTAGGACAGGGGGGGAATGAGCAGTTCTTC
J: TRBJ1-1; V: TRBV6-1; D: NA; size: NA; CDR3: CASSEDRAYTEAFF; DNA: TGTGCCAGCAGTGAAGACAGGGCCTACACTGAAGCTTTCTTT
J: TRBJ2-5; V: TRBV9; D: NA; size: NA; CDR3: CASSVAQRGETQYF; DNA: TGTGCCAGCAGCGTAGCTCAGCGAGGAGAGACCCAGTACTTC
J: TRBJ2-5; V: TRBV28; D: TRBD2; size: few; CDR3: CATDGLAGVETQYF; DNA: TGTGCCACAGACGGACTAGCGGGAGTAGAGACCCAGTACTTC
J: TRBJ2-7; V: TRBV6-5; D: NA; size: NA; CDR3: CASSPTGPYEQYF; DNA: TGTGCCAGCAGTCCGACAGGTCCCTACGAGCAGTACTTC
J: TRBJ1-3; V: TRBV4-3; D: TRBD1; size: NA; CDR3: CASSQDRMSAIYF; DNA: TGCGCCAGCAGCCAGGACAGGATGTCGGCCATATATTTT
J: TRBJ2-3; V: TRBV4-2; D: TRBD2; size: NA; CDR3: CASSQELAGVWTDTQYF; DNA: TGTGCCAGCAGCCAAGAACTAGCGGGAGTCTGGACAGATACGCAGTATTTT
J: TRBJ2-7; V: TRBV5-1; D: NA; size: NA; CDR3: CASSSNLAKSYEQYF; DNA: TGCGCCAGCAGCTCCAACCTAGCGAAGAGCTACGAGCAGTACTTC
J: TRBJ2-1; V: TRBV12-3/TRBV12-4; D: TRBD1; size: NA; CDR3: CASRDRVRNEQFF; DNA: TGTGCCAGCCGGGACAGGGTAAGGAATGAGCAGTTCTTC
J: TRBJ1-1; V: TRBV27; D: NA; size: NA; CDR3: CASSRVAGTEAFF; DNA: TGTGCCAGCAGTCGGGTGGCGGGCACTGAAGCTTTCTTT
J: TRBJ2-7; V: TRBV28; D: TRBD2; size: NA; CDR3: CASSLHPGASGLSYEQYF; DNA: TGTGCCAGCAGTCTACACCCCGGAGCTAGCGGACTCTCCTACGAGCAGTACTTC
J: TRBJ2-1; V: TRBV5-4; D: NA; size: NA; CDR3: CASSLAGSDEQFF; DNA: TGTGCCAGCAGCTTGGCCGGGTCGGATGAGCAGTTCTTC
J: TRBJ1-2; V: TRBV18; D: NA; size: NA; CDR3: CASSPDTNYGYTF; DNA: TGTGCCAGCTCACCGGACACTAACTATGGCTACACCTTC